Below, one T cell receptor beta chain is given with its context. Its antigen is not identified. These data come from a study of T cell responses to AZD1222 COVID-19 vaccine. Trimming took 4 bases from V and 6 from J; bases not matched to a gene: 9. The CDR3 consists of 14 residues. CDR1 and CDR2 from the germline V gene are SGHDN and FVKESK. Study-wide findings and caveats: A reported finding is that nearly half of spike-specific TCRs target unmutated variant regions. After two AZD1222 doses, spike-specific TCR breadth and depth rose versus day 0. Only 5 to 7 AZD1222 recipients tested seropositive at baseline.

Clones were sequenced by immunoSEQ multiplex PCR, and TCRdb holds only the in-frame ones, with some missing. The repertoire consists of fewer than 100,000 clones, with around 87% occurring once and the leading ten covering 8% to 9.5%. This TCR derives from an adult in good health. The sample consisted of peripheral blood, taken on day 0 of AZD1222 vaccination. The chain combines TRBV14 with TRBJ2-7, with 7 bases matching TRBD1. CDR3 protein: CASSPTGRGLEQYF. CDR3 DNA: TGTGCCAGCAGCCCGACAGGGAGAGGGCTCGAGCAGTACTTC.